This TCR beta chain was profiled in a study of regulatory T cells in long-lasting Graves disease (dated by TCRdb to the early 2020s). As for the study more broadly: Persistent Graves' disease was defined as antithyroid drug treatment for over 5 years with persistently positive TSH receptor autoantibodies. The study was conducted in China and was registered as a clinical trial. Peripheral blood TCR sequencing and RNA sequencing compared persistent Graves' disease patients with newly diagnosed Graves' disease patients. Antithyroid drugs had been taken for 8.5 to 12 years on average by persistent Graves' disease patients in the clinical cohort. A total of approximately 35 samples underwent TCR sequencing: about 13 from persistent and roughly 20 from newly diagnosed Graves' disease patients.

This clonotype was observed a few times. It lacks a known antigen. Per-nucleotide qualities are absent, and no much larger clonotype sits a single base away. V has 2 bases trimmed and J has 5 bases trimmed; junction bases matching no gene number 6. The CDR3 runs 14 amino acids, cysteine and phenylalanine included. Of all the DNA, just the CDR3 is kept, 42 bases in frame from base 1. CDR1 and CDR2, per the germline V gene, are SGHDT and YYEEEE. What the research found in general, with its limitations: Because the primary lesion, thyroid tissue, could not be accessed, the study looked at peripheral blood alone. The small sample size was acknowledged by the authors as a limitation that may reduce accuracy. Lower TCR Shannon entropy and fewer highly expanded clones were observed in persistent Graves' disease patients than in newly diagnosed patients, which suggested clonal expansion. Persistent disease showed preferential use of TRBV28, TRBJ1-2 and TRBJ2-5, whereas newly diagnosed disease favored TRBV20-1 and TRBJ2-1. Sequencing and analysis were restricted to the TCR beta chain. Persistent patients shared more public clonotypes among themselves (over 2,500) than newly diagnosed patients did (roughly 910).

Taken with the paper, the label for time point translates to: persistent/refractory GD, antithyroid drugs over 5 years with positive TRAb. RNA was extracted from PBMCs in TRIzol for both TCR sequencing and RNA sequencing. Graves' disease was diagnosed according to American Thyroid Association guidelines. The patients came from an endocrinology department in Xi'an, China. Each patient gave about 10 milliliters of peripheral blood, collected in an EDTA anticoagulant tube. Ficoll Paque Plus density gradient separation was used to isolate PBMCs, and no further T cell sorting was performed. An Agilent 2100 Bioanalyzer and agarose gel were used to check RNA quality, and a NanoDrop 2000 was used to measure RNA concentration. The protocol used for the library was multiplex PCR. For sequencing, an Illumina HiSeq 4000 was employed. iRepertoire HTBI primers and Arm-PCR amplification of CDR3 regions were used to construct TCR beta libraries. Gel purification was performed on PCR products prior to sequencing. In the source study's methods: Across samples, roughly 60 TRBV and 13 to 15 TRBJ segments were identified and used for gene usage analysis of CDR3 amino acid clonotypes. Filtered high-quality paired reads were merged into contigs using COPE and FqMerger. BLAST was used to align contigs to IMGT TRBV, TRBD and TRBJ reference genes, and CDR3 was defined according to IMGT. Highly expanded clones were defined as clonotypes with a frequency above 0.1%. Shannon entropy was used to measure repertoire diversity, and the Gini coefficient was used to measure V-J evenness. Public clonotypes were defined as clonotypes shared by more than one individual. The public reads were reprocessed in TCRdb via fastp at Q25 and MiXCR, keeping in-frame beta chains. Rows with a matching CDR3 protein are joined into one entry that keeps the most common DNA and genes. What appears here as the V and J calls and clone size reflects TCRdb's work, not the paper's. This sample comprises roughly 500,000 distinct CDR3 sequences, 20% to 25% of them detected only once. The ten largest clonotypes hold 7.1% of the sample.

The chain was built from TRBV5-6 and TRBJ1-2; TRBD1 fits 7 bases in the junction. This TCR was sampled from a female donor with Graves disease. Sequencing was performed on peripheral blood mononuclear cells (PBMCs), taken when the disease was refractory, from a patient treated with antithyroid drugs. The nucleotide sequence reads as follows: TGTGCCAGCAGCTTCGGGACAGCCGCTTATGGCTACACCTTC. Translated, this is CASSFGTAAYGYTF. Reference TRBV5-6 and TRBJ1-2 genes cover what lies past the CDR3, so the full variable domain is DAGVTQSPTHLIKTRGQQVTLRCSPKSGHDTVSWYQQALGQGPQFIFQYYEEEERQRGNFPDRFSGHQFPNYSSELNVNALLLGDSALYLCASSFGTAAYGYTFGSGTRLTVV.